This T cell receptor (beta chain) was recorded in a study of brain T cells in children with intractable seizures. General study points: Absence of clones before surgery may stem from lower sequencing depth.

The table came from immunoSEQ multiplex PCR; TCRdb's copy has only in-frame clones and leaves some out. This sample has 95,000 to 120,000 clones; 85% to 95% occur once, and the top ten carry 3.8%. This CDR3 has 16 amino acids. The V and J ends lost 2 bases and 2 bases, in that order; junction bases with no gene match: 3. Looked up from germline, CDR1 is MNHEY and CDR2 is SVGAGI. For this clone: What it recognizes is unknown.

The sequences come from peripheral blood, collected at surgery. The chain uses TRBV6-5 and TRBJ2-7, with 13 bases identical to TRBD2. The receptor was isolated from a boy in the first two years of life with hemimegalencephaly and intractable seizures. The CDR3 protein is CASSYEGTSGTYEQYF. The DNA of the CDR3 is TGTGCCAGCAGTTACGAAGGGACTAGCGGGACCTACGAGCAGTACTTC.